These 7 T cell receptor beta chains share one sample of origin, sequenced in a study of shared clonotypes between healthy human individuals. Repertoires were generated with immunoSEQ multiplex PCR, while TCRdb's copy carries only in-frame clones and drops some. The sample carries some 2,000,000 clones, over 85% recorded once. Sequenced input: naive CD4+ T cells sorted from blood. Subset meaning: CD45RA+ positively selected. These receptors were collected from a man younger than 30 in good health.

The chain carries TRBV6-5 and TRBJ1-2, with D perhaps matching TRBD1 (6 bases). The CDR3 consists of 14 residues. Germline assignment: CDR1 MNHEY and CDR2 SVGAGI. Trimming took off 0 bases at V and 9 bases at J, with 14 bases between the two ends. CDR3 DNA: TGTGCCAGCAGTTACTCGACAACCGGGGGCAGCTACACCTTC. Its protein is CASSYSTTGGSYTF.

This rearrangement joins TRBV30 to TRBJ2-1; D uncertain. The CDR3 runs 13 residues. Germline CDR1 is GTSNPN and CDR2 is SVGIG (reference sequence). V lost 2 bases and J 15 bases, leaving 20 bases between the germline ends. CDR3 amino acids: CAWSPDRLGWRFF. The CDR3 bases are TGTGCCTGGAGTCCCGACCGTCTTGGGTGGCGGTTCTTC.

The chain uses TRBV18 and TRBJ1-2; D remains ambiguous. V shed 0 bases and J shed 8 bases, with 16 bases lying between them. In germline, CDR1 is KGHSH, CDR2 LQKENI. The CDR3 totals 15 residues. The CDR3 loop is CASSPPNSPPGGYTF. DNA of the CDR3: TGTGCCAGCTCACCACCCAACAGCCCCCCGGGGGGCTACACCTTC.

V and J are TRBV2 and TRBJ1-6, with D unresolved. The V and J ends lost 7 bases and 0 bases respectively, with 10 bases between them. Germline V gene data show CDR1 as SNHLY and CDR2 as FYNNEI. The CDR3 has 15 residues. The DNA of the CDR3 is TGTGCCAGCACAGAAGGGAGCTCCTATAATTCACCCCTCCACTTT. Residues: CASTEGSSYNSPLHF.

The CDR3 region is CASSLRGDTGELFF. The CDR3 nucleotides read TGTGCCAGCAGCTTAAGGGGAGACACCGGGGAGCTGTTTTTT. The chain links TRBV7-3 to TRBJ2-2; TRBD2 might be the D (5 bases). There are 14 residues in the CDR3. The germline V and J ends were trimmed by 1 base and 3 bases, with 6 bases remaining between them. Germline V gene lookup returns CDR1 SGHTA and CDR2 FQGTGA.

The chain couples TRBV29-1 to TRBJ2-3, with D possibly being TRBD1 (6 bases). Germline CDR1 is SQVTM and CDR2 is ANQGSEA. Trimming cost V 3 bases and J 2 bases, with 18 bases left between them. CDR3 length equals 16 residues. CDR3 amino acids: CSVDSGTRRSTDTQYF. The CDR3 coding sequence is TGCAGCGTTGATTCAGGGACACGTCGATCCACAGATACGCAGTATTTT.

This chain links TRBV28 with TRBJ2-7; D is undetermined. The CDR3 consists of 12 residues. Trimming removed 3 bases at V and 5 bases at J, with 8 bases between. Germline V lookup: CDR1 MDHEN, CDR2 SYDVKM. CDR3 protein: CASSFALNEQYF. CDR3 DNA: TGTGCCAGCAGTTTCGCCTTGAACGAGCAGTACTTC.